This T cell receptor beta chain emerged from a study of blood T cell repertoires in COVID-19. Germline loops: CDR1 LNHDA, CDR2 SQIVND (reference sequence). Trimming removed 6 bases from V and 7 bases from J; junction bases left unmatched: 11. There are 15 residues in the CDR3. This table comes from immunoSEQ multiplex PCR, and its TCRdb copy is limited to in-frame clones, with some not included. The sample includes 90,000 or so clones, around 85% of them seen just once. The chain couples TRBV19 to TRBJ2-3, with TRBD1 identical over 9 bases. This TCR derives from a woman aged 55-70 years with COVID-19, enrolled during active disease. The source material was peripheral blood. The CDR3: CASSPGQGPGYTQYF. CDR3 DNA sequence: TGTGCCAGTAGCCCGGGACAGGGCCCGGGGTATACGCAGTATTTT. The variable domain in full, with the rest retrieved from reference TRBV19 and TRBJ2-3, is DGGITQSPKYLFRKEGQNVTLSCEQNLNHDAMYWYRQDPGQGLRLIYYSQIVNDFQKGDIAEGYSVSREKKESFPLTVTSAQKNPTAFYLCASSPGQGPGYTQYFGPGTRLTVL.